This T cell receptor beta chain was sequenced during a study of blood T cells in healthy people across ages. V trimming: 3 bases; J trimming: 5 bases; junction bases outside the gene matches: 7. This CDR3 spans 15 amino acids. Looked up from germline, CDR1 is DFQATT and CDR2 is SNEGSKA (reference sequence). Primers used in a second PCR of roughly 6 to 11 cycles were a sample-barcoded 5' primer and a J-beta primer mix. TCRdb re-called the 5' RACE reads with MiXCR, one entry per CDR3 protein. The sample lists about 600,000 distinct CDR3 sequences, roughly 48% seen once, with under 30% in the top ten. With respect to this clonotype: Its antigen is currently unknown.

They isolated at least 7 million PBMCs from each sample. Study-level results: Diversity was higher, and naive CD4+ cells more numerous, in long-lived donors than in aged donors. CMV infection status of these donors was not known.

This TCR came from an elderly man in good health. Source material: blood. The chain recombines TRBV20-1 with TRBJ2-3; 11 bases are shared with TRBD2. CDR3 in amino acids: CSARELAGEVDTQYF. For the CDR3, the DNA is TGCAGTGCTAGGGAACTAGCGGGAGAGGTAGATACGCAGTATTTT.